These 19 T cell receptor beta chains originate from one sample sequenced in a study of blood T cell repertoires in COVID-19. Measured with immunoSEQ multiplex PCR; TCRdb has only the in-frame clones, and not every one. Of 260,000 or so clones listed, around 90% are singletons. Sequences were obtained from peripheral blood. These receptors were obtained from a young man with active or convalescent COVID-19.

Notes on this clone: The same CDR3 arises from other DNA sequences in this sample as well. This chain uses TRBV9 with TRBJ2-2, with D possibly being TRBD1 (5 bases). Trimming took off 0 bases at V and 1 base at J, with 7 bases between the two ends. This CDR3 is built from 15 residues. Germline CDR1 reads SGDLS; CDR2 reads YYNGEE. The CDR3 here is CASSVVQGNTGELFF. The CDR3 DNA is TGTGCCAGCAGCGTAGTTCAGGGGAACACCGGGGAGCTGTTTTTT.

The rearrangement uses TRBV2 and TRBJ2-1; TRBD2 matches at 8 bases. The CDR3 runs to 15 residues. Per germline, CDR1 SNHLY and CDR2 FYNNEI. J gave up 2 bases and V 4 bases, and 4 bases lay outside the gene matches. CDR3 coding DNA: TGTGCCAGCAGTGTTACGGGGGGGCCCTACAATGAGCAGTTCTTC. It translates to CASSVTGGPYNEQFF.

The chain carries TRBV15 and TRBJ2-3, with 8 bases identical to TRBD2. CDR3 length equals 16 residues. V lost 3 bases and J lost 1; bases outside the gene matches: 6. CDR1 and CDR2 (germline): LNHNV, YYDKDF (reference sequence). CDR3 protein: CATSRESGGRTDTQYF. The CDR3 DNA reads as TGTGCCACCAGCAGGGAGAGCGGGGGCCGCACAGATACGCAGTATTTT.

The chain has TRBV19 and TRBJ2-2, with 11 bases identical to TRBD2. The CDR3 contains 15 residues. CDR1 and CDR2 (germline): LNHDA, SQIVND (reference sequence). V was clipped by 2 bases and J by 8 bases; unmatched bases: 4. CDR3 DNA sequence: TGTGCCAGTAGTATAACTAGCGGGGGAGCTGGGGAGCTGTTTTTT. It is translated as CASSITSGGAGELFF.

The chain is built from TRBV3-1 (or the pseudogene TRBV3-2) and TRBJ2-7; 7 nucleotides align to TRBD1. In germline, CDR1 is LGHDT, CDR2 YNNKEL (reference sequence). The trim removed 3 bases at V and 2 bases at J, leaving 4 bases unmatched. This CDR3 has 14 residues. The CDR3 sequence is CASSQTGIAYEQYF. The CDR3 coding sequence is TGTGCCAGCAGCCAGACAGGGATCGCCTACGAGCAGTACTTC.

This rearrangement joins TRBV6-2 or TRBV6-3 to TRBJ2-1; D perhaps matches TRBD1 (5 bases). The length of the CDR3 is 13 residues. Germline-derived CDR1 and CDR2 are MNHEY and SVGEGT. Trimming cost V 6 bases and J 6 bases, with 12 bases left between them. The CDR3 is CASSLTERNEQFF. The CDR3 nucleotides are TGTGCCAGCAGCCTGACAGAGCGCAATGAGCAGTTCTTC.

The chain joins TRBV5-1 to TRBJ2-5; the D is unclear. The CDR3 is made up of 11 amino acids. The V gene's germline CDR1 is SGHRS and CDR2 YFSETQ. The ends were cut back, 5 bases at V and 4 bases at J, with 6 bases in the middle. The CDR3 region has the DNA TGCGCCAGCAGAGCCGGAGAGACCCAGTACTTC. As protein: CASRAGETQYF.

This clone showed up just once. The chain uses TRBV3-1 (or the pseudogene TRBV3-2) and TRBJ1-4; 10 bases line up with TRBD1. The V gene's germline CDR1 is LGHDT and CDR2 YNNKEL (reference sequence). Losses at the gene ends were 0 bases for V and 11 bases for J; bases not matched to a gene: 6. This CDR3 is 15 amino acids long. The CDR3: CASSQDGDRGRKLFF. DNA for the CDR3: TGTGCCAGCAGCCAAGACGGGGACAGGGGTCGGAAACTGTTTTTT.

The chain combines TRBV7-8 with TRBJ1-2; 9 positions match TRBD1. The CDR3 loop spans 13 amino acids. V was clipped by 7 bases and J by 5 bases; unmatched bases: 5. CDR1 and CDR2 from the germline V gene are SGHVS and FQNEAQ. CDR3 DNA sequence: TGTGCCAGCACAGACAGGGGGAATTATGGCTACACCTTC. Its translation is CASTDRGNYGYTF.

The genes are TRBV5-1 and TRBJ2-1; 12 bases fit TRBD1. Germline CDR1 and CDR2: SGHRS and YFSETQ. J gave up 9 bases and V 4 bases, and 5 bases lay outside the gene matches. This CDR3 is 14 amino acids long. The CDR3 coding sequence is TGCGCCAGCAGCAGGGACAGGGGGCACATTGAGCAGTTCTTC. Translated, it gives CASSRDRGHIEQFF.

The J gene is TRBJ2-7, the V gene TRBV5-6; 8 bases map to TRBD1. The CDR3 contains 14 residues. Germline CDR1 reads SGHDT; CDR2 reads YYEEEE. Trimming at V came to 2 bases and at J to 2 bases, leaving 3 bases not matched to a gene. Here the CDR3 DNA reads TGTGCCAGCAGCTTTCCACAGGGGGCCTACGAGCAGTACTTC. It specifies CASSFPQGAYEQYF.

The gene calls are TRBV27 and TRBJ2-1, with unresolved D. The V gene's germline CDR1 is MNHEY and CDR2 SMNVEV (reference sequence). The germline V and J ends were trimmed by 2 bases and 0 bases, with 11 bases remaining between them. The CDR3 sequence is 16 residues long. The CDR3 reads CASSLRTGSSYNEQFF. In DNA form, the CDR3 reads TGTGCCAGCAGTTTACGTACGGGTAGCTCCTACAATGAGCAGTTCTTC.

The gene calls are TRBV20-1 and TRBJ2-5; TRBD1 aligns across 9 bases. With 3 bases clipped from V and 3 bases from J, the junction kept 5 bases outside the gene matches. Germline CDR1 is DFQATT and CDR2 is SNEGSKA (reference sequence). The CDR3 consists of 14 residues. The CDR3 nucleotides are TGCAGTGCTAGTTCCGGGACAGGGAAAGAGACCCAGTACTTC. Amino acids: CSASSGTGKETQYF.

The CDR3: CASSQYGELFF. The CDR3 DNA follows: TGTGCCAGCAGCCAATACGGGGAGCTGTTTTTT. The chain has TRBV3-1 (or the pseudogene TRBV3-2) and TRBJ2-2; D gene unclear. There are 11 residues in the CDR3. Trimming pared 2 bases from V and 7 bases from J, leaving 2 bases between. CDR1 LGHDT and CDR2 YNNKEL come from the germline V gene (reference sequence).

The chain has TRBV27 and TRBJ2-2, with 9 nucleotides matching TRBD2. The V and J ends lost 8 bases and 1 base, in that order; junction bases with no gene match: 8. This CDR3 spans 16 amino acids. Germline assignment: CDR1 MNHEY and CDR2 SMNVEV (reference sequence). CDR3: CASSSLAGLNTGELFF. The CDR3 DNA reads as TGTGCCAGCTCCTCGCTAGCGGGGCTGAACACCGGGGAGCTGTTTTTT.

This clone was recorded a few times. The V gene is TRBV7-2, the J gene TRBJ1-2; 12 bases align to TRBD1. The V gene's germline CDR1 is SGHTA and CDR2 FQGNSA. CDR3 length: 16 residues. V lost 1 base, J lost 4 bases, and 4 bases stayed unmatched. This CDR3 is CASSLVGQGAGYGYTF. The CDR3 bases are TGTGCCAGCAGCTTAGTGGGACAGGGGGCGGGCTATGGCTACACCTTC.

This chain joins TRBV6-5 and TRBJ2-5; possible D gene TRBD2, 5 bases. CDR3 length equals 13 residues. The V and J ends lost 4 bases and 4 bases respectively, with 10 bases between them. Germline values: CDR1 MNHEY, CDR2 SVGAGI. The chain's CDR3 is CASSSLAAETQYF. In nucleotides, the CDR3 is TGTGCCAGCAGTTCGCTAGCCGCAGAGACCCAGTACTTC.

The rearrangement links TRBV19 to TRBJ2-3; 8 nucleotides match TRBD2. The CDR3 is made up of 15 amino acids. J gave up 5 bases and V 5 bases, and 9 bases lay outside the gene matches. The germline V gene encodes CDR1 LNHDA and CDR2 SQIVND (reference sequence). The CDR3 protein is CASSGLQRGKDTQYF. The CDR3 coding sequence is TGTGCCAGTAGTGGCCTACAGCGGGGGAAAGATACGCAGTATTTT.

The chain joins TRBV7-3 to TRBJ2-5; unclear D gene. Between the trimmed V and J ends, which lost 4 bases and 4 bases, there was a span of 7 bases. CDR1 is SGHTA, CDR2 FQGTGA, per germline. This CDR3 region has 12 residues. The CDR3 DNA reads as TGTGCCAGCAGCTCCAGTGGAGAGACCCAGTACTTC. Translation: CASSSSGETQYF.